A selection of T cell receptor beta chains follows, all from one sample in a study of long-term antiretroviral therapy in people with HIV. TCRdb's copy holds only in-frame clones and misses some; the assay was immunoSEQ multiplex PCR. The sample consists of about 30,000 clones, approximately 95% of them appearing once. The sequencing here drew on unsorted PBMCs, taken 5.3 years after starting antiretroviral therapy. Receptors were obtained from a man between 45 and 60 years old with HIV. Each CDR3 is given with its conserved first and last residue. Clone size, where shown, is once, few, many, or a class for clones that have expanded.

V: TRBV2
size: NA
J: TRBJ2-6
CDR3: CASSPEFVGANVLTF

V: TRBV18
size: NA
J: TRBJ1-3
CDR3: CASSRDRDSGNTIYF

V: TRBV27
size: NA
J: TRBJ2-1
CDR3: CASSSPSGGTYNEQFF

V: TRBV27
size: NA
J: TRBJ2-7
CDR3: CASSRQGVEYEQYF

V: TRBV30
size: NA
J: TRBJ2-5
CDR3: CACDRVPEETQYF

V: TRBV5-1
size: NA
J: TRBJ2-7
CDR3: CASSLETGTGSSYEQYF

V: TRBV7-2
size: NA
J: TRBJ2-7
CDR3: CASSLAPGPAYEQYF

V: TRBV4-1
size: medium-sized
J: TRBJ2-2
CDR3: CASSQDSTELWTGELFF

V: TRBV7-6
size: once
J: TRBJ1-6
CDR3: CASSLAPPSSYNSPLHF

V: TRBV4-1
size: NA
J: TRBJ2-1
CDR3: CASSQDEGFSNEQFF

V: TRBV6-6
size: once
J: TRBJ1-2
CDR3: CASSPTLTGGTDGYTF

V: TRBV19
size: NA
J: TRBJ2-3
CDR3: CASSIGGDTDTQYF

V: TRBV27
size: NA
J: TRBJ2-7
CDR3: CASQRAGSSYEQYF

V: TRBV4-1
size: NA
J: TRBJ1-6
CDR3: CASSQVASVWGIDSPLHF

V: TRBV9
size: NA
J: TRBJ2-1
CDR3: CASSERLGRSEQFF

V: TRBV30
size: NA
J: TRBJ2-2
CDR3: CAWSVRAGVNTGELFF

V: TRBV6-5
size: NA
J: TRBJ2-7
CDR3: CASRIQSSYEQYF

V: TRBV27
size: NA
J: TRBJ2-3
CDR3: CASSPTHRLAGGKDTQYF

V: TRBV7-6
size: NA
J: TRBJ1-2
CDR3: CASSLGPSDGYTF

V: TRBV11-2
size: NA
J: TRBJ1-5
CDR3: CASSPNTGGGNQPQHF

V: TRBV11-3
size: NA
J: TRBJ2-3
CDR3: CASSSSGFTDTQYF

V: TRBV4-3
size: NA
J: TRBJ2-2
CDR3: CASGRDTGELFF

V: TRBV11-2
size: NA
J: TRBJ1-1
CDR3: CASGGDANTEAFF

V: TRBV6-1
size: NA
J: TRBJ2-1
CDR3: CASSERLAGGYSYNEQFF

V: TRBV7-9
size: NA
J: TRBJ1-2
CDR3: CASSYPDSYGCTF

V: TRBV29-1
size: NA
J: TRBJ2-2
CDR3: CSVERGEELFF

V: TRBV5-1
size: NA
J: TRBJ1-2
CDR3: CASSLGVDSPYGYTF

V: TRBV20-1
size: NA
J: TRBJ1-4
CDR3: CSARTNEKLFF

V: TRBV4-3
size: NA
J: TRBJ1-1
CDR3: CASSQGGSEAFF

V: TRBV9
size: NA
J: TRBJ2-2
CDR3: CASSRGGANTGELFF

V: TRBV10-3
size: NA
J: TRBJ1-6
CDR3: CAISGGGYNSPLHF

V: TRBV6-1
size: NA
J: TRBJ2-7
CDR3: CASSTTHGTRYEQYF

V: TRBV30
size: NA
J: TRBJ1-1
CDR3: CAWNRGLRAEAFF

V: TRBV7-2
size: NA
J: TRBJ2-7
CDR3: CASSLPPYEQYF

V: TRBV7-9
size: NA
J: TRBJ2-3
CDR3: CASSLSGGPDTQYF

V: TRBV10-2
size: once
J: TRBJ1-1
CDR3: CASSEPPNTEAFF

V: TRBV5-1
size: NA
J: TRBJ2-7
CDR3: CASSLQGYEQYF

V: TRBV19
size: NA
J: TRBJ2-1
CDR3: CASSTGGRGSYNEQFF

V: TRBV9
size: once
J: TRBJ2-2
CDR3: CASSVASGGSSGELFF

V: TRBV6-5
size: NA
J: TRBJ1-2
CDR3: CASSRQEVYGYTF

V: TRBV4-3
size: NA
J: TRBJ2-7
CDR3: CASSQAYSGGQGIEQYF

V: TRBV12-5
size: NA
J: TRBJ1-3
CDR3: CASGLSAFSGNTIYF

V: TRBV5-4
size: NA
J: TRBJ2-1
CDR3: CASSPRTGNNEQFF

V: TRBV27
size: NA
J: TRBJ1-5
CDR3: CASSLFPSNQPQHF

V: TRBV27
size: few
J: TRBJ2-3
CDR3: CASSIGWVSTDTQYF

V: TRBV19
size: NA
J: TRBJ1-3
CDR3: CAIVPPTATGNTIYF

V: TRBV7-6
size: NA
J: TRBJ1-1
CDR3: CASSRTGVTEAFF

V: TRBV7-3
size: NA
J: TRBJ1-6
CDR3: CASSKDPNSPLHF

V: TRBV11-3
size: NA
J: TRBJ1-3
CDR3: CASSSSTGPGNTIYF

V: TRBV6-5
size: NA
J: TRBJ1-1
CDR3: CASRTNTEAFF

V: TRBV9
size: NA
J: TRBJ2-1
CDR3: CASSPRPGTSTKVNEQFF

V: TRBV5-1
size: NA
J: TRBJ1-1
CDR3: CASSLVQDNEAFF

V: TRBV5-6
size: NA
J: TRBJ2-1
CDR3: CASTSGVDEQFF